This TCR beta chain was identified in a study of CD8 T cells in Susac syndrome. V lost 8 bases and J lost 4; bases outside the gene matches: 7. Germline V gene lookup returns CDR1 SGHTA and CDR2 FQGNSA. The CDR3 consists of 15 residues. Reverse transcription of roughly 0.45 to 1 ug RNA used random hexamers. Amplification of TCR beta CDR3 spanned 54 Vbeta and 13 Jbeta via immunoSEQ multiplex PCR. TCRdb fed the immunoSEQ multiplex PCR reads into MiXCR, producing one record per CDR3 protein. The data contain roughly 130,000 distinct CDR3 sequences, 94% of them seen just once; the ten biggest clones take up around 0.12%. This clonotype was seen only once.

The chain has TRBV7-2 and TRBJ1-5; 11 positions match TRBD1. Sequencing was done on a sample of CD4+ T cells from PBMCs. The receptor comes from a human donor with multiple sclerosis. The CDR3 DNA reads as TGTGCCAGCGGGGGACAGGGGGGGCTAAATCAGCCCCAGCATTTT. Amino acids: CASGGQGGLNQPQHF. Combining the CDR3 with reference TRBV7-2 and TRBJ1-5 gives the whole variable domain GAGVSQSPSNKVTEKGKDVELRCDPISGHTALYWYRQSLGQGLEFLIYFQGNSAPDKSGLPSDRFSAERTGGSVSTLTIQRTQQEDSAVYLCASGGQGGLNQPQHFGDGTRLSIL.